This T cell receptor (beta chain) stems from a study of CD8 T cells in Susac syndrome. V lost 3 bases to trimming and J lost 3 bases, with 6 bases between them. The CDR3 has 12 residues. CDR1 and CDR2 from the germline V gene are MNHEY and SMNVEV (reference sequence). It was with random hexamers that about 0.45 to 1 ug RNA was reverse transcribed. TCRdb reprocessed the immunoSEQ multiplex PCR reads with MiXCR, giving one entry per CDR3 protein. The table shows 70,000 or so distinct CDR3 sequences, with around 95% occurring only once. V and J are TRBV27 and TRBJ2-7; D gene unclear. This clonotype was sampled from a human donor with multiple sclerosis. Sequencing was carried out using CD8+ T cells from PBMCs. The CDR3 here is CASSFSGYEQYF. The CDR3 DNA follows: TGTGCCAGCAGTTTCTCCGGCTACGAGCAGTACTTC.